This T cell receptor beta chain comes out of a study of CD8+ T cells in alopecia areata. Isolated RNA was reverse transcribed into cDNA used as the sequencing template. Generated by immunoSEQ multiplex PCR, the TCRdb table keeps only in-frame clones and is missing some. The sample includes 25,000 or so clones, 40% to 60% of them seen just once. The source material was NKG2D-high CD8+ T cells sorted from blood. The sequence was obtained from a human donor with alopecia areata.

As DNA, the CDR3 is TGTGCCAGCAGTTTATCCGGGACACCCAACACTGAAGCTTTCTTT. Protein: CASSLSGTPNTEAFF. This chain joins TRBV2 and TRBJ1-1; perhaps TRBD1 as D (6 bases). From germline, CDR1 is SNHLY and CDR2 FYNNEI. The CDR3 has 15 residues. Trimming removed 5 bases at V and 2 bases at J, with 15 bases between.